The TCR beta chain described here comes from a study of blood T cell repertoires in COVID-19. CDR3 length: 13 residues. The germline V gene encodes CDR1 LGHDT and CDR2 YNNKEL (reference sequence). Trimming cost V 7 bases and J 3 bases, with 13 bases left between them. TCRdb's copy holds only in-frame clones and misses some; the assay was immunoSEQ multiplex PCR. Among around 140,000 clones listed, over 75% were seen once. The source is a man aged 70 or older with active COVID-19. The material sequenced was peripheral blood. This chain connects TRBV3-1 (or the pseudogene TRBV3-2) to TRBJ2-7; D might be TRBD2 (6 bases). The chain's CDR3 is CASKGGAHYEQYF. The CDR3 DNA is TGTGCCAGCAAAGGAGGGGCCCACTACGAGCAGTACTTC.